The 2 T cell receptor beta chains presented below share a single source sample, sequenced in a study of T cells in Graves' hyperthyroidism and ophthalmopathy. TCR beta CDR3 regions were amplified from RNA. An initial round of RT-PCR targeting the TCR CDR3 relied on the HTBI primer set. TCRdb passed the multiplex PCR reads through MiXCR, listing each CDR3 protein once. The sample includes about 660,000 distinct CDR3 sequences, roughly 45% of them seen just once. Specimen: peripheral blood or thyroid tissue (not recorded which). The receptors derive from an adult man with Graves' disease, either hyperthyroidism or ophthalmopathy (not recorded which).

At least ten counts were recorded for this clonotype. V usage is TRBV29-1 and J usage is TRBJ1-1, with D maybe TRBD1 (5 bases). The CDR3 is made up of 13 amino acids. CDR1 is SQVTM, CDR2 ANQGSEA, per germline. V was shortened by 6 bases and J by 1 base, with 12 bases between the two germline ends. CDR3 coding DNA: TGCAGCGTGTGGGGAGGGACGAACACTGAAGCTTTCTTT. It specifies CSVWGGTNTEAFF.

This clonotype was seen only a few times. The rearrangement joins TRBV20-1 to TRBJ1-5, with D possibly being TRBD1 (5 bases). The germline V gene encodes CDR1 DFQATT and CDR2 SNEGSKA (reference sequence). There are 14 residues in the CDR3. V was clipped by 2 bases and J by 5 bases, with 13 bases between them. The CDR3 reads CSARWEQDHQPQHF. The CDR3, as DNA: TGCAGTGCTAGATGGGAACAGGACCATCAGCCCCAGCATTTT.